This paragraph covers one TCR beta chain sequence. This sample was included in a study of cytomegalovirus exposure and HLA in healthy donors. With 1 base removed from V and 4 bases from J, the gap between germline ends came to 13 bases. This CDR3 has 15 amino acids. Germline CDR1 and CDR2: SEHNR and FQNEAQ (reference sequence). PCR primers comprised 60 Vbeta and 13 Jbeta primers. Produced via immunoSEQ multiplex PCR; TCRdb's table is partial and in-frame only. The repertoire includes some 130,000 clones, 60% to 75% of them detected once, and about 6.4% sits in the top ten. Source material: PBMCs. This rearrangement joins TRBV7-9 to TRBJ1-1; D is possibly TRBD1 (5 bases). The origin of this receptor is a man aged 25 to 45 in good health and CMV-seronegative. The CDR3 region has the DNA TGTGCCAGCAGCTTAGTGGGAAGCAGGGTCACTGAAGCTTTCTTT. Protein: CASSLVGSRVTEAFF.